These 30 T cell receptor beta chains originate from one sample sequenced in a study of a mutant IDH1 vaccine in newly diagnosed glioma. Indicated time point: week 35, safety follow-up. It was 300 ug of mutant IDH1 20-mer peptide that made up each vaccine dose, given with topical imiquimod. No antigen has been identified for these receptors. The data were produced by immunoSEQ multiplex PCR, yet TCRdb's version contains in-frame clones alone and is incomplete. The sample includes about 44,000 clones, approximately 80% of them seen just once. Source: PBMCs, taken from a glioma patient whose treatment included an IDH1 peptide vaccine. The receptors originated from a woman aged 35 to 49 with glioma. Some clones in this sample may be carry-over from other donors' samples.

The chain is built from TRBV7-9 and TRBJ2-5; TRBD2 matches 10 bases. The germline V gene has CDR1 SEHNR and CDR2 FQNEAQ (reference sequence). The ends lost 4 bases at V and 1 base at J; junction bases unmatched: 9. The CDR3 is 17 residues long. This CDR3 is CASSSKATSGLQETQYF. CDR3 sequence (DNA): TGTGCCAGCAGCTCGAAAGCGACTAGCGGGCTCCAAGAGACCCAGTACTTC.

This chain uses TRBV23-1 with TRBJ1-6, with D possibly TRBD1 on 5 matching bases. TRBV23-1 is an ORF, with its function uncertain. The CDR3 has 18 amino acids. Trimming pared 4 bases from V and 0 bases from J, leaving 16 bases between. The CDR3 region has the DNA TGCGCCAGCAGTCCATCCCCCGGGGGATACTCCTATAATTCACCCCTCCACTTT. It is translated as CASSPSPGGYSYNSPLHF.

V usage is TRBV7-9 and J usage is TRBJ2-3; possibly TRBD1 or TRBD2 for D (5 bases each). Germline CDR1 is SEHNR and CDR2 is FQNEAQ (reference sequence). The CDR3 is 16 amino acids. V was clipped by 3 bases and J by 2 bases, with 15 bases between them. DNA for the CDR3: TGTGCCAGCAGCTTTGGGGGTAACATACTCACAGATACGCAGTATTTT. Translation: CASSFGGNILTDTQYF. Based on the CDR3 plus reference TRBV7-9 and TRBJ2-3, the full variable domain is DTGVSQNPRHKITKRGQNVTFRCDPISEHNRLYWYRQTLGQGPEFLTYFQNEAQLEKSRLLSDRFSAERPKGSFSTLEIQRTEQGDSAMYLCASSFGGNILTDTQYFGPGTRLTVL.

The chain links TRBV11-2 to TRBJ2-7; a possible D gene is TRBD1 (6 bases). Germline assignment: CDR1 SGHAT and CDR2 FQNNGV. The V and J ends lost 2 bases and 7 bases respectively, with 18 bases between them. The CDR3 has 15 residues. For the CDR3, the DNA is TGTGCCAGCAGCTTACCAGGGGTCAGGGTTAGTGAGCAGTACTTC. Translating gives CASSLPGVRVSEQYF.

A remark on this clone: Relative to the germline gene, one junction end is altered; a read error may explain this. The chain combines TRBV7-2 with TRBJ2-6, with D possibly being TRBD1 or TRBD2 (6 bases each). CDR1 is SGHTA and CDR2 is FQGNSA in the germline V gene. The CDR3 contains 13 residues. CDR3 DNA: TGTGCCAGCAGCACTAGGGGGGTCAACGTCCTGACTTTC. The encoded protein is CASSTRGVNVLTF.

This clone turned up a few times. The chain couples TRBV9 to TRBJ1-5; possible D gene TRBD1, 5 bases. From germline, CDR1 is SGDLS and CDR2 YYNGEE. Between the trimmed V and J ends, which lost 1 base and 3 bases, there was a span of 11 bases. The CDR3 has 15 residues. CDR3 loop: CASSVSGGNNQPQHF. The CDR3 DNA follows: TGTGCCAGCAGCGTATCCGGGGGAAACAATCAGCCCCAGCATTTT.

This chain links TRBV7-2 with TRBJ2-1; TRBD2 might be the D (7 bases). V was trimmed by 4 bases and J by 8 bases, leaving 27 bases between them. From germline, CDR1 is SGHTA and CDR2 FQGNSA. CDR3 size: 18 residues. In nucleotides, the CDR3 is TGTGCCAGCAGCTCCATTGCTCCGGTAGGGGGGGCATCTCATGAGCAGTTCTTC. Protein product: CASSSIAPVGGASHEQFF.

Only a few counts were recorded for this clone. This chain connects TRBV28 to TRBJ1-2; D unclear. V was shortened by 5 bases and J by 8 bases, with 15 bases between the two germline ends. The CDR3 is 13 amino acids. The germline V gene encodes CDR1 MDHEN and CDR2 SYDVKM. The chain's CDR3 is CASSAKYGFGYTF. For the CDR3, the DNA is TGTGCCAGCAGTGCCAAGTACGGGTTCGGCTACACCTTC.

This chain connects TRBV7-2 to TRBJ2-2, with 7 nucleotides matching TRBD1. Trimming at V came to 8 bases and at J to 6 bases, leaving 9 bases not matched to a gene. The germline gives CDR1 SGHTA, CDR2 FQGNSA. This CDR3 comprises 14 residues. The CDR3 sequence is CASRQGVGAGELFF. The CDR3 DNA sequence: TGTGCCAGCCGACAGGGTGTGGGCGCCGGGGAGCTGTTTTTT.

In its sample, this clone was seen once. The chain carries TRBV6-5 and TRBJ1-3; D not resolved. V was pared by 8 bases and J by 2 bases, with 13 bases between. CDR1 is MNHEY, CDR2 SVGAGI, per germline. CDR3 length equals 14 residues. The CDR3, as DNA: TGTGCCAGCCATCGGGGAGGGCCTGGAAACACCATATATTTT. The encoded protein is CASHRGGPGNTIYF.

In nucleotides, the CDR3 is TGTGCCAGCAGCCCGAGACTAGCGGGAGCGGAGCTGTTTTTT. This translates into CASSPRLAGAELFF. The chain carries TRBV7-2 and TRBJ2-2; 12 bases agree with TRBD2. Germline CDR1 is SGHTA and CDR2 is FQGNSA. This CDR3 contains 14 residues. V gave up 5 bases and J gave up 10 bases; unmatched junction bases: 5.

This sequence joins TRBV7-9 and TRBJ1-4; D is unresolved. V was pared by 5 bases and J by 0 bases, with 10 bases between. Looked up from germline, CDR1 is SEHNR and CDR2 is FQNEAQ (reference sequence). This CDR3 spans 15 amino acids. The CDR3 DNA sequence: TGTGCCAGCAGCCCCGACATCTCAACTAATGAAAAACTGTTTTTT. This translates into CASSPDISTNEKLFF.

In regard to this clone: The junction does not match germline at one end; this may be a read error. V usage is TRBV7-7 and J usage is TRBJ2-1, with 11 bases lining up with TRBD2. Germline CDR1 reads SSHAT; CDR2 reads FNYEAQ (reference sequence). The CDR3 is 13 amino acids. This CDR3 reads CASSTGLAGEQFF. As DNA, the CDR3 is TGTGCTAGCAGCACCGGACTAGCGGGTGAGCAGTTCTTC.

The J gene is TRBJ2-7, the V gene TRBV7-9; 7 bases align to TRBD2. The CDR3 consists of 14 residues. V lost 1 base and J lost 4; bases outside the gene matches: 4. From germline, CDR1 is SEHNR and CDR2 FQNEAQ (reference sequence). The CDR3 coding sequence is TGTGCCAGCAGCTTAGTTGGGGAGGGTTACGAGCAGTACTTC. It codes for CASSLVGEGYEQYF.

The chain is built from TRBV10-3 and TRBJ1-1; 7 bases fit TRBD1. The germline CDR1 and CDR2 sequences are ENHRY and SYGVKD. The CDR3 runs to 13 residues. After removal of 7 bases from V and 5 bases from J, the junction contained 7 bases not matched to a gene. The CDR3 region has the DNA TGTGCCATCAAGGGGGCTTCGGGGACTGAAGCTTTCTTT. It specifies CAIKGASGTEAFF.

On this clone itself: Germline is not matched at one junction end, which may reflect a read error. This sequence joins TRBV7-3 and TRBJ1-2, with TRBD1 matching over 9 bases. There are 15 residues in the CDR3. The V gene's germline CDR1 is SGHTA and CDR2 FQGTGA. The CDR3 region has the DNA TGTGCCAGCAGCTTAACGGACAGGGGTAACGATGGCTACACCTTC. This codes for CASSLTDRGNDGYTF.

The chain recombines TRBV9 with TRBJ2-7; D ambiguous. V was clipped by 2 bases and J by 6 bases, with 15 bases between them. CDR3 length: 14 residues. Germline V gene sequence: CDR1 SGDLS, CDR2 YYNGEE. Written as DNA, the CDR3 is TGTGCCAGCAGCGTCACTGTCGAGGTAGGCGAGCAGTACTTC. Translation: CASSVTVEVGEQYF. Based on the CDR3 plus reference TRBV9 and TRBJ2-7, the full variable domain is DSGVTQTPKHLITATGQRVTLRCSPRSGDLSVYWYQQSLDQGLQFLIQYYNGEERAKGNILERFSAQQFPDLHSELNLSSLELGDSALYFCASSVTVEVGEQYFGPGTRLTVT.

This chain links TRBV5-4 with TRBJ1-1; maybe TRBD1 (5 bases). Germline loops: CDR1 SGHNT, CDR2 YYREEE (reference sequence). CDR3 size: 14 residues. The germline V and J ends were trimmed by 4 bases and 0 bases, with 10 bases remaining between them. In nucleotides, the CDR3 is TGTGCCAGCAGCCTCCAGGGTATGAACACTGAAGCTTTCTTT. Encoded protein: CASSLQGMNTEAFF.

The V gene is TRBV19, the J gene TRBJ2-1, with 8 bases matching TRBD2. The V segment lost 0 bases and the J segment 6 bases; nucleotides outside the gene matches: 4. Germline assignment: CDR1 LNHDA and CDR2 SQIVND (reference sequence). CDR3 length: 15 residues. The DNA of the CDR3 is TGTGCCAGTAGTATAGATAGAACTAGCGGCAATGAGCAGTTCTTC. Translation: CASSIDRTSGNEQFF.

The chain is built from TRBV10-3 and TRBJ1-4; D ambiguous. The CDR3 length is 15 residues. Germline V gives CDR1 ENHRY, CDR2 SYGVKD. Trimming removed 5 bases from V and 7 bases from J, with 17 bases in between. The CDR3 DNA is TGTGCCATCAGTCCCCGTCGAGAAGAAGCTGAAAAACTGTTTTTT. This translates into CAISPRREEAEKLFF.

The rearrangement uses TRBV9 and TRBJ1-1; TRBD1 matches at 9 bases. The CDR3 extends over 16 amino acids. V lost 3 bases and J lost 2; bases outside the gene matches: 8. Germline CDR1 and CDR2: SGDLS and YYNGEE. The CDR3 nucleotides read TGTGCCAGCAGCGCAGCCCGGACAGGGGAAAACACTGAAGCTTTCTTT. Protein product: CASSAARTGENTEAFF.

In its sample, this clone was seen once. The V and J genes are TRBV15 and TRBJ2-4; TRBD2 might be the D (6 bases). Between the trimmed V and J ends, which lost 9 bases and 0 bases, there was a span of 15 bases. CDR3 length: 15 residues. Germline V gene lookup returns CDR1 LNHNV and CDR2 YYDKDF (reference sequence). In DNA, the CDR3 is TGTGCCACACGAGGAGGGCGACTAGCCAAAAACATTCAGTACTTC. Amino acids: CATRGGRLAKNIQYF.

The chain links TRBV13 to TRBJ1-4; D not certain. CDR3 length: 15 amino acids. V gave up 3 bases and J gave up 4 bases, with 12 bases separating them. Germline V lookup: CDR1 PRHDT, CDR2 FYEKMQ (reference sequence). The CDR3 spells CASSLRLEVNEKLFF. The CDR3 nucleotides are TGTGCCAGCAGCTTGAGGTTAGAGGTTAATGAAAAACTGTTTTTT.

The chain recombines TRBV5-4 with TRBJ2-5; D ambiguous. CDR3 length: 13 residues. CDR1 is SGHNT and CDR2 is YYREEE in the germline V gene (reference sequence). Trimming left V 0 bases short and J 1 base short, with 4 bases between. The CDR3 region has the DNA TGTGCCAGCAGCTTGGGCCTCCAAGAGACCCAGTACTTC. Protein product: CASSLGLQETQYF.

The chain links TRBV6-5 to TRBJ2-2, with D perhaps TRBD2 (6 bases). Trimming left V 7 bases short and J 2 bases short, with 14 bases between. Germline V gene sequence: CDR1 MNHEY, CDR2 SVGAGI. The CDR3 contains 15 residues. The CDR3 loop reads CASTRGSTNTGELFF. DNA of the CDR3: TGTGCCAGCACTCGGGGGAGCACTAACACCGGGGAGCTGTTTTTT.

The genes are TRBV6-5 and TRBJ1-2; 7 bases match TRBD1. The CDR3 consists of 12 residues. CDR1 MNHEY and CDR2 SVGAGI come from the germline V gene. J was trimmed by 7 bases and V by 4 bases; bases with no gene match: 3. This CDR3 is CASSSGQSGYTF. The CDR3 nucleotides read TGTGCCAGCAGTTCGGGACAGTCTGGCTACACCTTC.

This clone has only a few counts. J is TRBJ1-5 and V is TRBV28; 8 nucleotides agree with TRBD1. J gave up 7 bases and V 6 bases, and 5 bases lay outside the gene matches. CDR1 MDHEN and CDR2 SYDVKM come from the germline V gene. CDR3 length: 13 amino acids. CDR3 sequence (DNA): TGTGCCAGCAGGCTACAGGGGGGCCAGCCCCAGCATTTT. Translated: CASRLQGGQPQHF.

The chain combines TRBV4-2 with TRBJ2-3; 8 nucleotides line up with TRBD2. Germline CDR1 is LGHNA and CDR2 is YNFKEQ. CDR3 length: 14 residues. The ends lost 2 bases at V and 4 bases at J; junction bases unmatched: 2. DNA for the CDR3: TGTGCCAGCAGCCAACGACTAGCGTCAGATACGCAGTATTTT. Its translation: CASSQRLASDTQYF.

The chain is built from TRBV29-1 and TRBJ2-3; maybe TRBD1 (5 bases). Germline assignment: CDR1 SQVTM and CDR2 ANQGSEA. The CDR3 runs 10 residues. V dropped 8 bases and J dropped 4 bases, with 7 bases sitting between them. The CDR3 DNA follows: TGCAGCACCAGGGCAGATACGCAGTATTTT. Its translation: CSTRADTQYF.

This chain joins TRBV27 and TRBJ2-7; no reliable D call. CDR1 is MNHEY, CDR2 SMNVEV, per germline (reference sequence). With 8 bases removed from V and 3 bases from J, the gap between germline ends came to 11 bases. The CDR3 totals 12 residues. The CDR3 here is CASGRSNYEQYF. The CDR3 nucleotides read TGTGCCAGCGGCAGGTCAAACTACGAGCAGTACTTC.